This TCR beta chain was retrieved from a study of blood T cells in healthy people across ages. PBMCs numbering at least 6.5 million were isolated per sample. Primed by a sample-barcoded 5' primer and a J-beta primer mix, a second PCR proceeded for about 6 to 12 cycles. TCRdb analysed the 5' RACE reads with MiXCR anew, one entry per CDR3 protein. The table has under 2,000,000 distinct CDR3 sequences, around 48% seen once. Germline CDR1 reads MGHDK; CDR2 reads SYGVNS. With V trimmed by 7 bases and J by 2 bases, 15 bases remained unmatched. This CDR3 has 17 residues. Only a few counts were recorded for this clonotype.

The specimen sequenced was blood. The TCR comes from a woman aged 40 to 50 in good health. The chain links TRBV25-1 to TRBJ2-7; 9 bases match TRBD1. DNA for the CDR3: TGTGCCAGCATAAAACGGGACAGGGTTCCGCTTACCTACGAGCAGTACTTC. It specifies CASIKRDRVPLTYEQYF.